This entry lists 22 T cell receptor beta chains sequenced from one sample in a study of CD8+CD57+ T cells in acquired aplastic anemia. Genomic DNA templated the TCR beta VDJ and CDR3 profiling. TCRdb itself ran the reads through MiXCR, one entry per CDR3 protein. Among 180,000 or so distinct CDR3 sequences listed, around 45% were seen once. The specimen was sorted CD4+, CD8+, or CD8+CD57+ T cells (not recorded which) from PBMCs. Every receptor here comes from a human donor in good health.

The chain joins TRBV14 to TRBJ2-7; D remains ambiguous. This CDR3 has 14 amino acids. Deletions cut 1 base from V and 6 bases from J, with 13 bases between. Looked up from germline, CDR1 is SGHDN and CDR2 is FVKESK. In DNA form, the CDR3 reads TGTGCCAGCAGCCAAGCTGGCCCAAGGGCCGAGCAGTACTTC. This encodes CASSQAGPRAEQYF.

This clonotype has just a few counts. The chain couples TRBV19 to TRBJ2-1; D may correspond to TRBD1 or TRBD2 (5 bases each). The CDR3 spans 15 residues. Germline lookup yields CDR1 LNHDA and CDR2 SQIVND (reference sequence). V gave up 0 bases and J gave up 5 bases, with 11 bases separating them. The CDR3 bases are TGTGCCAGTAGTATAGATATGGGACCCCACAATGAGCAGTTCTTC. It codes for CASSIDMGPHNEQFF.

The chain joins TRBV24-1 to TRBJ2-1; D uncertain. The CDR3 is 13 amino acids. V lost 4 bases to trimming and J lost 6 bases, with 9 bases between them. The germline gives CDR1 KGHDR, CDR2 SFDVKD. The CDR3 loop reads CATSDPLVNEQFF. CDR3 sequence (DNA): TGTGCCACCAGTGACCCTCTGGTCAATGAGCAGTTCTTC.

The rearrangement links TRBV6-1 to TRBJ1-5; D unclear. Germline V gene lookup returns CDR1 MNHNS and CDR2 SASEGT. CDR3 length equals 13 residues. V lost 8 bases and J lost 1, with 9 bases in between. The CDR3 nucleotides are TGTGCCAGCGTGGGAAGGAGCAATCAGCCCCAGCATTTT. This encodes CASVGRSNQPQHF.

There are many counts of this clonotype. This chain joins TRBV12-3 or TRBV12-4 and TRBJ2-3; weak D call: TRBD1 (5 bases). Trimming left V 6 bases short and J 2 bases short, with 15 bases between. The CDR3 is 15 residues long. The CDR3, as DNA: TGTGCCAGCAGAAAGGGGCCCTCCCCCACAGATACGCAGTATTTT. Its translation is CASRKGPSPTDTQYF.

This chain uses TRBV2 with TRBJ1-6, with a possible D match to TRBD1 (6 bases). CDR1 SNHLY and CDR2 FYNNEI come from the germline V gene. The CDR3 runs 13 residues. Trimming took 8 bases from V and 10 from J, leaving 15 bases between them. Here the CDR3 reads CASRSNRESPLHF. In nucleotides, the CDR3 is TGTGCCAGCCGATCCAACAGGGAATCACCCCTCCACTTT.

This clonotype has just a few counts. The V and J genes are TRBV19 and TRBJ2-7; TRBD1 matches 7 bases. The V gene end was trimmed by 6 bases and the J gene end by 0 bases; junction bases not matched to a gene: 5. CDR1 is LNHDA, CDR2 SQIVND, per germline (reference sequence). This CDR3 comprises 14 residues. CDR3 sequence reads: CASSRQGSSYEQYF. CDR3 DNA: TGTGCCAGTAGCCGACAGGGTAGCTCCTACGAGCAGTACTTC.

This clonotype was found a few times. The chain couples TRBV6-1 to TRBJ2-4; TRBD1 aligns across 7 bases. The CDR3 loop spans 16 amino acids. Germline CDR1 is MNHNS and CDR2 is SASEGT. The ends lost 2 bases at V and 0 bases at J; junction bases unmatched: 4. The CDR3 nucleotides read TGTGCCAGCAGTGAACCGGGACAGCTAGCCAAAAACATTCAGTACTTC. Its translation: CASSEPGQLAKNIQYF.

This clonotype was seen ten or more times. The J gene is TRBJ1-2, the V gene TRBV2; tentative D call: TRBD1 (5 bases). The CDR3 is 12 amino acids. CDR1 and CDR2 (germline): SNHLY, FYNNEI. V was cut by 4 bases and J by 5 bases, with 8 bases left in between. The CDR3 region has the DNA TGTGCCAGCAGTGGGGGGGATTATGGCTACACCTTC. It encodes CASSGGDYGYTF.

Ten or more counts support this clonotype. V is TRBV5-1 and J is TRBJ2-2; TRBD2 matches at 8 bases. In germline, CDR1 is SGHRS, CDR2 YFSETQ. The V gene end was trimmed by 5 bases and the J gene end by 7 bases; junction bases not matched to a gene: 10. This CDR3 has 15 amino acids. This chain's CDR3 is CASSLLSGSIGELFF. For the CDR3, the DNA is TGCGCCAGCAGTTTGCTAAGCGGGAGTATCGGGGAGCTGTTTTTT.

This chain connects TRBV12-3 or TRBV12-4 to TRBJ1-6; TRBD1 agrees at 8 bases. The CDR3 runs to 15 residues. V was clipped by 6 bases and J by 7 bases; unmatched bases: 8. The CDR3 is CASSKTGVPNSPLHF. The DNA of the CDR3 is TGTGCCAGCAGCAAGACAGGGGTACCAAATTCACCCCTCCACTTT.

This clonotype was seen repeatedly, ten times or more. The genes are TRBV6-1 and TRBJ1-3; 7 nucleotides agree with TRBD1. With V trimmed by 8 bases and J by 9 bases, 10 bases remained unmatched. CDR3 length: 13 residues. CDR1 is MNHNS, CDR2 SASEGT, per germline. The CDR3 nucleotides are TGTGCCAGCTCCTCCGACAGGGACGGCACCATATATTTT. This gives the protein CASSSDRDGTIYF.

Many counts were recorded for this clonotype. One end of the junction fails to match germline, which may point to a read error. This rearrangement joins TRBV6-1 to TRBJ1-5; D uncertain. Germline loops: CDR1 MNHNS, CDR2 SASEGT. CDR3 length: 13 amino acids. The CDR3 protein is CASKDYSDQPQHF. In nucleotides, the CDR3 is TGTGCCAGCAAGGACTATAGCGATCAGCCCCAGCATTTT.

The chain couples TRBV18 to TRBJ2-2; TRBD2 agrees at 8 bases. Trimming at V came to 4 bases and at J to 7 bases, leaving 8 bases not matched to a gene. CDR3 length: 15 residues. From germline, CDR1 is KGHSH and CDR2 LQKENI. CDR3 protein: CASSLKLAGIGELFF. The CDR3 region has the DNA TGTGCCAGCTCACTCAAATTAGCGGGAATCGGGGAGCTGTTTTTT.

This clonotype was counted at least ten times. The V and J genes are TRBV20-1 and TRBJ2-7, with 7 nucleotides matching TRBD1. Germline lookup yields CDR1 DFQATT and CDR2 SNEGSKA (reference sequence). This CDR3 spans 13 amino acids. V lost 4 bases, J lost 3 bases, and 6 bases stayed unmatched. Here the CDR3 DNA reads TGCAGTGCTAAGGGTCCAGGGGGCTACGAGCAGTACTTC. This encodes CSAKGPGGYEQYF.

In the case of this clonotype: Since a much larger clone is just one base distant, this may be a read error. The chain uses TRBV6-1 and TRBJ2-7; 11 bases are shared with TRBD2. The CDR3 is 14 residues long. The ends lost 7 bases at V and 7 bases at J; junction bases unmatched: 9. Germline values: CDR1 MNHNS, CDR2 SASEGT. As DNA, the CDR3 is TGTGCCAGCATTCCTAGCGGGGGGAATAGGGAGCAGTACTTC. This encodes CASIPSGGNREQYF.

The chain recombines TRBV28 with TRBJ1-5; TRBD1 is a possible D gene (5 bases). The V gene's germline CDR1 is MDHEN and CDR2 SYDVKM. Trimming stripped 10 bases from V and 2 bases from J, with 15 bases between. This CDR3 region has 14 residues. The CDR3 DNA reads TGTGCCATCGGTCGGGACGGGGGCAATCAGCCCCAGCATTTT. Its translation is CAIGRDGGNQPQHF.

This clonotype was recorded once. The junction does not match germline at one end; this may be a read error. The chain recombines TRBV29-1 with TRBJ1-2; 10 nucleotides match TRBD1. CDR1 SQVTM and CDR2 ANQGSEA come from the germline V gene. This CDR3 has 15 amino acids. CDR3 in amino acids: CSVPRDRGPNYGHTF. CDR3 nucleotides: TGCAGCGTTCCCCGGGACAGGGGCCCTAACTATGGCCACACCTTC. Combining the CDR3 with reference TRBV29-1 and TRBJ1-2 gives the whole variable domain SAVISQKPSRDICQRGTSLTIQCQVDSQVTMMFWYRQQPGQSLTLIATANQGSEATYESGFVIDKFPISRPNLTFSTLTVSNMSPEDSSIYLCSVPRDRGPNYGHTFGSGTRLTVV.

This clonotype was counted at least ten times. The chain combines TRBV20-1 with TRBJ2-7; D gene ambiguous. CDR1 and CDR2 (germline): DFQATT, SNEGSKA (reference sequence). The CDR3 covers 13 residues. V lost 6 bases and J lost 2, with 14 bases in between. The CDR3 protein is CSAPMAGAYEQYF. The CDR3 coding sequence is TGCAGTGCGCCGATGGCAGGTGCCTACGAGCAGTACTTC.

CDR3 sequence: CASSEEETGGNTIYF. In DNA, the CDR3 is TGTGCCAGCAGTGAAGAGGAAACAGGGGGAAACACCATATATTTT. The J gene is TRBJ1-3, the V gene TRBV2, with a possible D match to TRBD1 (6 bases). The CDR3 covers 15 residues. Per the germline V gene, CDR1 is SNHLY and CDR2 is FYNNEI. With 1 base removed from V and 4 bases from J, the gap between germline ends came to 11 bases.

This clonotype was counted ten times or more. The rearrangement links TRBV6-2 or TRBV6-3 to TRBJ1-3; no firm D call. V was shortened by 0 bases and J by 0 bases, with 9 bases between the two germline ends. The CDR3 is 16 amino acids. Per germline, CDR1 MNHEY and CDR2 SVGEGT. CDR3 bases: TGTGCCAGCAGTTACTCTAACACCAACTCTGGAAACACCATATATTTT. This codes for CASSYSNTNSGNTIYF.

This clonotype was seen ten or more times. This rearrangement joins TRBV7-9 to TRBJ2-6; tentatively, D is TRBD1 (6 bases). Trimming took off 4 bases at V and 4 bases at J, with 14 bases between the two ends. The CDR3 length is 16 residues. Germline V lookup: CDR1 SEHNR, CDR2 FQNEAQ (reference sequence). As DNA, the CDR3 is TGTGCCAGCAGCTCGAGGACAGCTGAGGGGGCCAACGTCCTGACTTTC. This translates into CASSSRTAEGANVLTF. The complete variable domain, with remaining parts taken from reference TRBV7-9 and TRBJ2-6, reads DTGVSQNPRHKITKRGQNVTFRCDPISEHNRLYWYRQTLGQGPEFLTYFQNEAQLEKSRLLSDRFSAERPKGSFSTLEIQRTEQGDSAMYLCASSSRTAEGANVLTFGAGSRLTVL.